A single sample is the source of the 22 T cell receptor beta chains below, sequenced in a study of cytomegalovirus exposure and HLA in healthy donors. In the PCR, 60 Vbeta and 13 Jbeta primers were used. Measured with immunoSEQ multiplex PCR; TCRdb has only the in-frame clones, and not every one. The sample includes around 150,000 clones, about three fifths seen only once; the top ten take 2.5% to 3.5%. The specimen sequenced was PBMCs. The receptor source for this set is a woman in her 30s in good health and CMV-seropositive.

The CDR3 here is CASSPKVGTGSTGELFF. The CDR3 bases are TGTGCCAGCAGCCCTAAGGTTGGGACAGGGAGCACCGGGGAGCTGTTTTTT. The V call is TRBV7-9, the J call TRBJ2-2; TRBD1 matches 9 bases. Germline trimming cut 5 bases from V and 4 bases from J; bases unmatched to any gene: 11. Germline V gene data show CDR1 as SEHNR and CDR2 as FQNEAQ (reference sequence). The CDR3 covers 17 residues.

This chain joins TRBV5-4 and TRBJ2-1, with TRBD2 identical over 7 bases. The CDR3 contains 15 residues. The V and J ends lost 1 base and 8 bases, in that order; junction bases with no gene match: 9. Germline CDR1 is SGHNT and CDR2 is YYREEE (reference sequence). The CDR3 coding sequence is TGTGCCAGCAGCTTGATTTCAGGGAGGGGTGATGAGCAGTTCTTC. It is translated as CASSLISGRGDEQFF.

In its sample, this clone was seen a few times. The V call is TRBV28, the J call TRBJ2-7; 9 bases fit TRBD1. There are 15 residues in the CDR3. V lost 6 bases, J lost 5 bases, and 11 bases stayed unmatched. Per the germline V gene, CDR1 is MDHEN and CDR2 is SYDVKM. DNA of the CDR3: TGTGCCAGCAGGGAGCCGGGACAGGGACCCCACGAGCAGTACTTC. This gives the protein CASREPGQGPHEQYF.

The chain combines TRBV7-8 with TRBJ1-2, with TRBD1 identical over 7 bases. Looked up from germline, CDR1 is SGHVS and CDR2 is FQNEAQ. The V gene end was trimmed by 4 bases and the J gene end by 6 bases; junction bases not matched to a gene: 14. The length of the CDR3 is 16 residues. The CDR3 here is CASSSTRQGNGDGYTF. The CDR3 DNA is TGTGCCAGCAGCTCAACAAGACAGGGCAACGGAGATGGCTACACCTTC.

The V call is TRBV6-6, the J call TRBJ1-1; D might be TRBD1 (5 bases). The ends were cut back, 2 bases at V and 3 bases at J, with 10 bases in the middle. This CDR3 comprises 14 residues. Germline loops: CDR1 MNHNY, CDR2 SVGAGI (reference sequence). The DNA for the CDR3 is TGTGCCAGCAGTTACACCCTAGGGGACACTGAAGCTTTCTTT. It translates to CASSYTLGDTEAFF.

For the CDR3, the DNA is TGTGCCAGCAACCGGGGGGGCAGGGTAGGGTATGGCTACACCTTC. As protein: CASNRGGRVGYGYTF. The V and J genes are TRBV7-4 and TRBJ1-2, with D tentatively TRBD1 (6 bases). The CDR3 totals 15 residues. Germline lookup yields CDR1 SGHVT and CDR2 SQSDAQ. Trimming removed 7 bases from V and 5 bases from J, with 20 bases in between.

The chain is built from TRBV2 and TRBJ2-2, with 9 nucleotides matching TRBD2. The CDR3 runs to 14 residues. Germline V gives CDR1 SNHLY, CDR2 FYNNEI. The ends lost 11 bases at V and 2 bases at J; junction bases unmatched: 6. The CDR3, as DNA: TGTGCCTCGCGGCGGGGGGGCAACACCGGGGAGCTGTTTTTT. This gives the protein CASRRGGNTGELFF.

The CDR3 nucleotides are TGTGCCAGCAGCTTGGTTTCAGGGGGTGCCGGGGAGCTGTTTTTT. Translating gives CASSLVSGGAGELFF. This chain uses TRBV5-6 with TRBJ2-2, with 7 positions matching TRBD1. The CDR3 spans 15 residues. Germline CDR1 reads SGHDT; CDR2 reads YYEEEE. V was clipped by 0 bases and J by 6 bases; unmatched bases: 5. The full variable domain, with the rest looked up from reference TRBV5-6 and TRBJ2-2, is DAGVTQSPTHLIKTRGQQVTLRCSPKSGHDTVSWYQQALGQGPQFIFQYYEEEERQRGNFPDRFSGHQFPNYSSELNVNALLLGDSALYLCASSLVSGGAGELFFGEGSRLTVL.

This chain links TRBV19 with TRBJ1-2; 9 nucleotides line up with TRBD1. V was clipped by 3 bases and J by 4 bases; unmatched bases: 9. The length of the CDR3 is 16 residues. Germline V lookup: CDR1 LNHDA, CDR2 SQIVND (reference sequence). CDR3 sequence reads: CASSMLQGQGAYGYTF. The CDR3 coding sequence is TGTGCCAGTAGTATGCTACAGGGACAGGGAGCCTATGGCTACACCTTC.

The chain couples TRBV6-1 to TRBJ2-3; 9 bases fit TRBD2. Germline CDR1 reads MNHNS; CDR2 reads SASEGT. This CDR3 is 14 amino acids long. Trimming removed 5 bases from V and 4 bases from J; junction bases left unmatched: 4. This CDR3 reads CASSTRGGPDTQYF. The CDR3 bases are TGTGCCAGCAGTACGCGGGGGGGTCCAGATACGCAGTATTTT.

The rearrangement links TRBV11-2 to TRBJ1-1; D is undetermined. This CDR3 spans 14 amino acids. V was cut by 2 bases and J by 1 base, with 8 bases left in between. From germline, CDR1 is SGHAT and CDR2 FQNNGV. The CDR3 spells CASSLSRGNTEAFF. In DNA, the CDR3 is TGTGCCAGCAGCTTAAGCCGGGGGAACACTGAAGCTTTCTTT.

The chain joins TRBV18 to TRBJ1-3; D gene ambiguous. Trimming pared 4 bases from V and 0 bases from J, leaving 10 bases between. The CDR3 is made up of 15 amino acids. In germline, CDR1 is KGHSH, CDR2 LQKENI. The CDR3 sequence is CASSLYLSSGNTIYF. The CDR3 DNA reads TGTGCCAGCTCACTCTATTTGAGCTCTGGAAACACCATATATTTT.

This clone appeared a few times. The gene calls are TRBV2 and TRBJ2-7, with 7 bases matching TRBD2. Germline V gene sequence: CDR1 SNHLY, CDR2 FYNNEI. After removal of 7 bases from V and 0 bases from J, the junction contained 6 bases not matched to a gene. This CDR3 is 14 amino acids long. In DNA, the CDR3 is TGTGCCAGCAAATTCCTAGCGGACTCCTACGAGCAGTACTTC. It yields the protein CASKFLADSYEQYF. Combining the CDR3 with reference TRBV2 and TRBJ2-7 gives the whole variable domain EPEVTQTPSHQVTQMGQEVILRCVPISNHLYFYWYRQILGQKVEFLVSFYNNEISEKSEIFDDQFSVERPDGSNFTLKIRSTKLEDSAMYFCASKFLADSYEQYFGPGTRLTVT.

The gene calls are TRBV14 and TRBJ2-7; D may be TRBD1 (6 bases). Germline values: CDR1 SGHDN, CDR2 FVKESK. V lost 4 bases to trimming and J lost 2 bases, with 18 bases between them. The CDR3 runs 16 residues. The CDR3 nucleotides are TGTGCCAGCAGCCCTTCATGGGCAGGGGTAGCCTACGAGCAGTACTTC. It translates to CASSPSWAGVAYEQYF.

The chain joins TRBV29-1 to TRBJ1-1; D is possibly TRBD1 (6 bases). The V end was cut by 4 bases, the J end by 5 bases, with 14 bases between. Germline values: CDR1 SQVTM, CDR2 ANQGSEA. The CDR3 has 13 amino acids. CDR3 sequence reads: CSVVPGQGTEAFF. The CDR3 DNA reads TGCAGCGTTGTTCCCGGCCAGGGGACTGAAGCTTTCTTT. Combining the CDR3 with reference TRBV29-1 and TRBJ1-1 gives the whole variable domain SAVISQKPSRDICQRGTSLTIQCQVDSQVTMMFWYRQQPGQSLTLIATANQGSEATYESGFVIDKFPISRPNLTFSTLTVSNMSPEDSSIYLCSVVPGQGTEAFFGQGTRLTVV.

V and J are TRBV5-4 and TRBJ1-1, with 12 bases identical to TRBD1. The CDR3 extends over 15 amino acids. Germline V CDR1 and CDR2: SGHNT, YYREEE (reference sequence). After removal of 4 bases from V and 6 bases from J, the junction contained 7 bases not matched to a gene. CDR3 nucleotide sequence: TGTGCCAGCAGCGCCCCGGGGACAGGGGGCGCTGAAGCTTTCTTT. Protein: CASSAPGTGGAEAFF.

This chain connects TRBV9 to TRBJ2-3; the D gene is possibly TRBD2 (5 bases). CDR3 size: 16 residues. V lost 7 bases to trimming and J lost 1 base, with 19 bases between them. Germline CDR1 SGDLS, CDR2 YYNGEE. CDR3 sequence (DNA): TGTGCCAGCGGAGACACCCCCCGGGATCGCACAGATACGCAGTATTTT. Residues: CASGDTPRDRTDTQYF.

V and J are TRBV30 and TRBJ2-7; D not resolved. Germline values: CDR1 GTSNPN, CDR2 SVGIG (reference sequence). The CDR3 spans 13 residues. Trimming took off 1 base at V and 6 bases at J, with 13 bases between the two ends. DNA of the CDR3: TGTGCCTGGAGTGGGCAGGTCCTCGGCGAGCAGTACTTC. Its protein is CAWSGQVLGEQYF.

This chain links TRBV5-1 with TRBJ2-1; unclear D gene. This CDR3 has 11 residues. From germline, CDR1 is SGHRS and CDR2 YFSETQ. V lost 5 bases and J lost 5, with 5 bases in between. CDR3 DNA: TGCGCCAGCAGGACAAACAATGAGCAGTTCTTC. Protein sequence: CASRTNNEQFF.

The rearrangement links TRBV4-1 to TRBJ1-5; 7 bases match TRBD1. This CDR3 comprises 15 residues. After removal of 1 base from V and 4 bases from J, the junction contained 4 bases not matched to a gene. CDR1 is MGHRA and CDR2 is YSYEKL in the germline V gene. The CDR3 DNA reads as TGCGCCAGCAGCCAAGGAGGGACAGTTAATCAGCCCCAGCATTTT. This codes for CASSQGGTVNQPQHF.

The V and J genes are TRBV6-5 and TRBJ2-5, with D perhaps matching TRBD2 (5 bases). Trimming took off 5 bases at V and 4 bases at J, with 14 bases between the two ends. This CDR3 has 14 residues. Germline CDR1 and CDR2: MNHEY and SVGAGI. CDR3 residues: CASSPSVGRETQYF. CDR3 nucleotide sequence: TGTGCCAGCAGTCCTTCTGTGGGGAGAGAGACCCAGTACTTC.

This clone was found a few times. This chain connects TRBV5-1 to TRBJ2-7; TRBD2 aligns across 7 bases. Germline-derived CDR1 and CDR2 are SGHRS and YFSETQ. This CDR3 is 14 amino acids long. The trim removed 8 bases at V and 0 bases at J, leaving 8 bases unmatched. CDR3 sequence (DNA): TGCGCCAGTCGTCTAGCGGTGAGCTCCTACGAGCAGTACTTC. Residues: CASRLAVSSYEQYF.